The 20 T cell receptor beta chains in this list originate from one sample, sequenced in a study of blood T cell repertoires in COVID-19. The protocol was immunoSEQ multiplex PCR, while the TCRdb copy is restricted to in-frame clones and leaves out a portion. The sample holds roughly 200,000 clones, approximately 92% seen once. Material: PBMCs or T cells enriched from blood (not recorded which). The source of these receptors is a middle-aged woman with acute COVID-19.

The V and J genes are TRBV7-8 and TRBJ1-5; perhaps TRBD1 as D (6 bases). Trimming pared 6 bases from V and 6 bases from J, leaving 18 bases between. The CDR3 has 15 amino acids. Germline values: CDR1 SGHVS, CDR2 FQNEAQ. CDR3 sequence (DNA): TGTGCCAGCAGTCCCCTAAGGACAGTAACTCAGCCCCAGCATTTT. This translates into CASSPLRTVTQPQHF.

V usage is TRBV5-6 and J usage is TRBJ2-7; 7 positions match TRBD2. Germline loops: CDR1 SGHDT, CDR2 YYEEEE. The V and J ends lost 4 bases and 6 bases, in that order; junction bases with no gene match: 10. The CDR3 spans 14 residues. In DNA, the CDR3 is TGTGCCAGCAGCCGCCCGACTAGCTCATTCGAGCAGTACTTC. Translated: CASSRPTSSFEQYF.

The V call is TRBV15, the J call TRBJ1-1; D ambiguous. V was cut by 1 base and J by 4 bases, with 10 bases left in between. The germline V gene has CDR1 LNHNV and CDR2 YYDKDF (reference sequence). The CDR3 spans 14 residues. Here the CDR3 reads CATSRGSDITEAFF. The CDR3, as DNA: TGTGCCACCAGCAGAGGTTCAGATATCACTGAAGCTTTCTTT.

This clone has just one count. This chain uses TRBV13 with TRBJ1-1, with a weak D call TRBD1 (6 bases). V was pared by 5 bases and J by 3 bases, with 16 bases between. This CDR3 comprises 15 residues. CDR1 is PRHDT and CDR2 is FYEKMQ in the germline V gene (reference sequence). The CDR3 coding sequence is TGTGCCAGCAGCCCGATGGGGGGGCTGGACACTGAAGCTTTCTTT. Amino acids: CASSPMGGLDTEAFF.

The chain is built from TRBV7-3 and TRBJ2-1; no definite D call. The CDR3 is 15 residues long. Trimming cost V 1 base and J 7 bases, with 14 bases left between them. Germline lookup yields CDR1 SGHTA and CDR2 FQGTGA. The CDR3: CASSLNGRPGNEQFF. CDR3 sequence (DNA): TGTGCCAGCAGCTTAAACGGCCGACCGGGTAATGAGCAGTTCTTC.

V usage is TRBV9 and J usage is TRBJ2-2; D uncertain. The germline V gene encodes CDR1 SGDLS and CDR2 YYNGEE. CDR3 length: 14 amino acids. Trimming stripped 1 base from V and 5 bases from J, with 9 bases between. The CDR3 is CASSVQIQTGELFF. The CDR3 DNA follows: TGTGCCAGCAGCGTACAGATACAGACCGGGGAGCTGTTTTTT.

V gene TRBV5-1 combines with J gene TRBJ1-3, with unresolved D. The CDR3 is made up of 17 amino acids. Germline values: CDR1 SGHRS, CDR2 YFSETQ. Trimming took 0 bases from V and 0 from J, leaving 13 bases between them. The CDR3 protein is CASSLGGSHFSGNTIYF. The CDR3 DNA is TGCGCCAGCAGCTTGGGCGGCAGCCATTTCTCTGGAAACACCATATATTTT.

The rearrangement joins TRBV7-7 to TRBJ2-3, with 7 bases matching TRBD1. CDR1 is SSHAT and CDR2 is FNYEAQ in the germline V gene (reference sequence). The V and J ends lost 5 bases and 6 bases, in that order; junction bases with no gene match: 8. The CDR3 is made up of 14 amino acids. The CDR3 bases are TGTGCCAGCAGCCCTAAGGGGGCTGGGGATACGCAGTATTTT. It specifies CASSPKGAGDTQYF.

The chain couples TRBV13 to TRBJ2-7; D call uncertain. The CDR3 runs to 11 residues. Germline V gene data show CDR1 as PRHDT and CDR2 as FYEKMQ (reference sequence). V was pared by 5 bases and J by 0 bases, with 2 bases between. This CDR3 is CASSLSYEQYF. The CDR3, as DNA: TGTGCCAGCAGCCTCTCCTACGAGCAGTACTTC.

This chain links TRBV5-1 with TRBJ2-7, with 7 bases identical to TRBD1. The CDR3 has 15 amino acids. V was pared by 7 bases and J by 3 bases, with 13 bases of the junction left unmatched. Germline CDR1 reads SGHRS; CDR2 reads YFSETQ. CDR3 sequence reads: CASAQDRAWDYEQYF. In nucleotides, the CDR3 is TGCGCCAGCGCCCAAGACAGGGCTTGGGACTACGAGCAGTACTTC. Together with reference TRBV5-1 and TRBJ2-7, the CDR3 gives the full variable domain: KAGVTQTPRYLIKTRGQQVTLSCSPISGHRSVSWYQQTPGQGLQFLFEYFSETQRNKGNFPGRFSGRQFSNSRSEMNVSTLELGDSALYLCASAQDRAWDYEQYFGPGTRLTVT.

This chain connects TRBV11-2 to TRBJ1-1, with 11 bases matching TRBD1. V was clipped by 4 bases and J by 4 bases; unmatched bases: 2. CDR1 is SGHAT and CDR2 is FQNNGV in the germline V gene. This CDR3 has 14 amino acids. For the CDR3, the DNA is TGTGCCAGCAGCTCCGGGACAGGGGGCACTGAAGCTTTCTTT. Translation gives CASSSGTGGTEAFF. The variable domain in full, completed from reference TRBV11-2 and TRBJ1-1, reads EAGVAQSPRYKIIEKRQSVAFWCNPISGHATLYWYQQILGQGPKLLIQFQNNGVVDDSQLPKDRFSAERLKGVDSTLKIQPAKLEDSAVYLCASSSGTGGTEAFFGQGTRLTVV.

This chain joins TRBV19 and TRBJ1-4; D unresolved. The CDR3 spans 14 residues. Trimming removed 6 bases at V and 0 bases at J, with 8 bases between. Germline CDR1 reads LNHDA; CDR2 reads SQIVND (reference sequence). CDR3 sequence (DNA): TGTGCCAGTAGCCTTCAGACAACTAATGAAAAACTGTTTTTT. Translated, it gives CASSLQTTNEKLFF.

J is TRBJ2-3 and V is TRBV6-5; TRBD1 agrees at 9 bases. The germline V gene encodes CDR1 MNHEY and CDR2 SVGAGI. The CDR3 is 15 residues long. The ends lost 7 bases at V and 4 bases at J; junction bases unmatched: 9. The CDR3 region has the DNA TGTGCCAGCAAAAACGGGGACAGGGTGGCAGATACGCAGTATTTT. Amino acids: CASKNGDRVADTQYF.

The chain couples TRBV2 to TRBJ1-5; 12 bases map to TRBD1. J lost 5 bases, V lost 6 bases, and 2 bases had no gene match. CDR1 is SNHLY, CDR2 FYNNEI, per germline. This CDR3 contains 14 residues. CDR3 sequence (DNA): TGTGCCAGCAGGGGGACAGGGGGCGATCAGCCCCAGCATTTT. Translated: CASRGTGGDQPQHF.

This chain connects TRBV28 to TRBJ1-5, with 7 bases aligning to TRBD1. The J segment lost 3 bases and the V segment lost 5 bases, leaving 4 bases of the junction unmatched. CDR3 length: 14 amino acids. Per the germline V gene, CDR1 is MDHEN and CDR2 is SYDVKM. Here the CDR3 DNA reads TGTGCCAGCAGTGCGGGACAGTTCAATCAGCCCCAGCATTTT. The encoded protein is CASSAGQFNQPQHF. Combining the CDR3 with reference TRBV28 and TRBJ1-5 gives the whole variable domain DVKVTQSSRYLVKRTGEKVFLECVQDMDHENMFWYRQDPGLGLRLIYFSYDVKMKEKGDIPEGYSVSREKKERFSLILESASTNQTSMYLCASSAGQFNQPQHFGDGTRLSIL.

The chain joins TRBV11-2 to TRBJ2-1; a weak D match, TRBD2 (5 bases). Trimming pared 2 bases from V and 2 bases from J, leaving 10 bases between. Germline CDR1 reads SGHAT; CDR2 reads FQNNGV. The CDR3 runs 15 residues. The CDR3 is CASSLLSGTYNEQFF. The CDR3 nucleotides read TGTGCCAGCAGCTTACTCAGCGGAACCTACAATGAGCAGTTCTTC.

The V call is TRBV7-9, the J call TRBJ2-7, with D possibly being TRBD2 (6 bases). Germline CDR1 is SEHNR and CDR2 is FQNEAQ (reference sequence). The CDR3 loop spans 15 amino acids. Trimming pared 1 base from V and 1 base from J, leaving 11 bases between. CDR3 residues: CASSLGERVSYEQYF. The CDR3 bases are TGTGCCAGCAGCTTAGGCGAGCGGGTATCCTACGAGCAGTACTTC.

The count of this clone is one. The V and J genes are TRBV6-5 and TRBJ2-1; TRBD1 aligns across 7 bases. V was pared by 8 bases and J by 4 bases, with 8 bases of the junction left unmatched. Germline CDR1 reads MNHEY; CDR2 reads SVGAGI. The CDR3 sequence is 14 residues long. The CDR3, as DNA: TGTGCCAGCGGTTCCGGGACAGTGTACAATGAGCAGTTCTTC. Amino acids: CASGSGTVYNEQFF.

The rearrangement uses TRBV14 and TRBJ1-2; the D gene is possibly TRBD1 (6 bases). The germline V gene has CDR1 SGHDN and CDR2 FVKESK. The CDR3 totals 16 residues. V lost 1 base and J lost 2, with 14 bases in between. The CDR3 here is CASSQGGGGGNYGYTF. The CDR3 DNA reads TGTGCCAGCAGCCAAGGCGGAGGCGGGGGCAACTATGGCTACACCTTC.

The J gene is TRBJ2-3, the V gene TRBV25-1, with 9 bases that match TRBD2. J lost 2 bases, V lost 4 bases, and 4 bases had no gene match. The CDR3 length is 15 residues. Germline V gene data show CDR1 as MGHDK and CDR2 as SYGVNS. In nucleotides, the CDR3 is TGTGCCAGCAGTGTACTAGCGGGCGCCACAGATACGCAGTATTTT. It codes for CASSVLAGATDTQYF.